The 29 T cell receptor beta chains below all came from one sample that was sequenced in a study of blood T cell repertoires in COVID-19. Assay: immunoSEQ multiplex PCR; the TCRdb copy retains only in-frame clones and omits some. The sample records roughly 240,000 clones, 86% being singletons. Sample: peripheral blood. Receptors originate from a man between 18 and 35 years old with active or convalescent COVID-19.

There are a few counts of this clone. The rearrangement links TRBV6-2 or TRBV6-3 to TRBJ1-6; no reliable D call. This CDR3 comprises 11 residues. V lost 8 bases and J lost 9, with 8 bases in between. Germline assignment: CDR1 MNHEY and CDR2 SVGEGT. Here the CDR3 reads CASGSGSPLHF. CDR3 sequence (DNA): TGTGCCAGCGGTTCGGGTTCACCCCTCCACTTT.

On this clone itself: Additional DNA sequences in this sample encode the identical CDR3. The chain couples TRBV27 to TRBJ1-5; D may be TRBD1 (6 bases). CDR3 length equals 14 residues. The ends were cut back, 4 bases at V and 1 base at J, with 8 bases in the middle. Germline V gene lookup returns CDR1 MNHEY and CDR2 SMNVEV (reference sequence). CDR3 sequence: CASSWTVSNQPQHF. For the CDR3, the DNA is TGTGCCAGCAGTTGGACAGTGAGCAATCAGCCCCAGCATTTT.

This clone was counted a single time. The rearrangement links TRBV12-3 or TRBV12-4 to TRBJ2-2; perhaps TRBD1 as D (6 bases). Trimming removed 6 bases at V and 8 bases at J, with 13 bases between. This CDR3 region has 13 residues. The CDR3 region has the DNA TGTGCCAGCAGGGCACAGGGAAGGGGGGAGCTGTTTTTT. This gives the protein CASRAQGRGELFF.

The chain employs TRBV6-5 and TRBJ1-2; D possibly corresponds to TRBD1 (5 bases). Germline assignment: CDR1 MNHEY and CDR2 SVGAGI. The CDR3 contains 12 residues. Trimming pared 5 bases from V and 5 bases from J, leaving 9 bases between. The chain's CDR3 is CASSMGGYGYTF. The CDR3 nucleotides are TGTGCCAGCAGTATGGGGGGATATGGCTACACCTTC.

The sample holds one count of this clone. In DNA, the CDR3 is TGCGCCAGCAGCTTCGGGGTAAAGAACACTGAAGCTTTCTTT. Translation gives CASSFGVKNTEAFF. This chain joins TRBV5-1 and TRBJ1-1; D ambiguous. V gave up 2 bases and J gave up 1 base, with 9 bases separating them. This CDR3 contains 14 residues. Per the germline V gene, CDR1 is SGHRS and CDR2 is YFSETQ.

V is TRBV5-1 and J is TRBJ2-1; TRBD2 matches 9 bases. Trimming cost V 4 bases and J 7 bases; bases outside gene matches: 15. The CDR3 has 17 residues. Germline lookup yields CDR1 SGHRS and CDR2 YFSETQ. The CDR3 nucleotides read TGCGCCAGCAGCCCACGAGGGGCTAGCGGGGTTGGGAATGAGCAGTTCTTC. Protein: CASSPRGASGVGNEQFF.

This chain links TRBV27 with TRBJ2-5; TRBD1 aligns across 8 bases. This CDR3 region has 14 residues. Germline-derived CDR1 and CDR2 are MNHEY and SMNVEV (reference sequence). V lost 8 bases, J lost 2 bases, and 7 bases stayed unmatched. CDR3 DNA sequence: TGTGCCAGCCGTCCACAGGGGGGTCAAGAGACCCAGTACTTC. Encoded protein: CASRPQGGQETQYF.

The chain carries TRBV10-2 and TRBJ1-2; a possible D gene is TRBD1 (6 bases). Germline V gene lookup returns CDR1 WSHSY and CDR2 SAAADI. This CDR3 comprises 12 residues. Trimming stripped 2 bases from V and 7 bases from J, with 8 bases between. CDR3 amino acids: CASSEAGVGYTF. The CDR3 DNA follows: TGCGCCAGCAGTGAGGCAGGGGTTGGCTACACCTTC.

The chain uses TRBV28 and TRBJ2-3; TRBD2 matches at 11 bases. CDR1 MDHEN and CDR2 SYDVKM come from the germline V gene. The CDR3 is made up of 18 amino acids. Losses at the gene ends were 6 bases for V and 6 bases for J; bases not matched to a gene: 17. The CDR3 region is CASSPQGLLAGGLDTQYF. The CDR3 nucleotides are TGTGCCAGCAGCCCACAGGGACTGCTAGCGGGGGGCCTGGATACGCAGTATTTT.

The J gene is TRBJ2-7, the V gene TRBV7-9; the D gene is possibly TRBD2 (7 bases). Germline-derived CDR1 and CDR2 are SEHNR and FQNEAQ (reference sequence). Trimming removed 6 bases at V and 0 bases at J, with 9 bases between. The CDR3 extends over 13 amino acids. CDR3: CASRGGASYEQYF. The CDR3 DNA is TGTGCCAGCAGAGGGGGGGCCTCCTACGAGCAGTACTTC.

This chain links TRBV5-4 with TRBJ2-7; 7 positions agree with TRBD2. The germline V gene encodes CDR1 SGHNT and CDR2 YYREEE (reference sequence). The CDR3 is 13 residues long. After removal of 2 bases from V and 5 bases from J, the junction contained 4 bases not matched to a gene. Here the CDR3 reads CASSFREDDEQYF. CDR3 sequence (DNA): TGTGCCAGCAGCTTTCGGGAGGACGACGAGCAGTACTTC. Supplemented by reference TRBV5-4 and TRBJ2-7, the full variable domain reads ETGVTQSPTHLIKTRGQQVTLRCSSQSGHNTVSWYQQALGQGPQFIFQYYREEENGRGNFPPRFSGLQFPNYSSELNVNALELDDSALYLCASSFREDDEQYFGPGTRLTVT.

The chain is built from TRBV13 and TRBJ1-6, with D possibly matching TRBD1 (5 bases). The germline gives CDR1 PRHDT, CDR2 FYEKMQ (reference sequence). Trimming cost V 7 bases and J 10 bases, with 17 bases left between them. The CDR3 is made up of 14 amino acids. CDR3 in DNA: TGTGCCAGCACGGAAGGAATAGGGGTCTCACCCCTCCACTTT. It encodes CASTEGIGVSPLHF.

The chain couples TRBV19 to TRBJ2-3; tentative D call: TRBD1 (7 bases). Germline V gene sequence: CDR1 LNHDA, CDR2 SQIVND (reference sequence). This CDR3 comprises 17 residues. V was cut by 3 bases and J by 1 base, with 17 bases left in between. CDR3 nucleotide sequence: TGTGCCAGTAGTATGGAGGGGGACAGAACAGGCACAGATACGCAGTATTTT. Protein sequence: CASSMEGDRTGTDTQYF.

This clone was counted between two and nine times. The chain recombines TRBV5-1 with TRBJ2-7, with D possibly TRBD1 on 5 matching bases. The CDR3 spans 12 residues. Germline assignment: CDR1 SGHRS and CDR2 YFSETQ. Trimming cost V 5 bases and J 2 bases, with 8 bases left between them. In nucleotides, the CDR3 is TGCGCCAGCAGTTCGGACACCTACGAGCAGTACTTC. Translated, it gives CASSSDTYEQYF.

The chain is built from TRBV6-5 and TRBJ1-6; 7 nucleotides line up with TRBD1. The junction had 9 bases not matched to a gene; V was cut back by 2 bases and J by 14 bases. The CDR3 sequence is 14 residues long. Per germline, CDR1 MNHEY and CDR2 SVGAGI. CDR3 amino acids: CASSYDPGQQALHF. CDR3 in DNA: TGTGCCAGCAGTTACGACCCGGGACAGCAAGCCCTCCACTTT.

CDR3 in DNA: TGTGCCAGCAGTCCGGACTCTACTCGGCAGTACTTC. Amino acid sequence: CASSPDSTRQYF. This chain uses TRBV7-3 with TRBJ2-7; possible D gene TRBD2, 5 bases. CDR1 is SGHTA, CDR2 FQGTGA, per germline. V was clipped by 6 bases and J by 9 bases, with 15 bases between them. The CDR3 sequence is 12 residues long.

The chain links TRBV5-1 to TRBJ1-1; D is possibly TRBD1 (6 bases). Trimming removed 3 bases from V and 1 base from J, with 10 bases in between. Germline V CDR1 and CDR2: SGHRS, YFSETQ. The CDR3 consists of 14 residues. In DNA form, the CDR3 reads TGCGCCAGCAGCTCTCTCAGGGGGAACACTGAAGCTTTCTTT. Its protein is CASSSLRGNTEAFF.

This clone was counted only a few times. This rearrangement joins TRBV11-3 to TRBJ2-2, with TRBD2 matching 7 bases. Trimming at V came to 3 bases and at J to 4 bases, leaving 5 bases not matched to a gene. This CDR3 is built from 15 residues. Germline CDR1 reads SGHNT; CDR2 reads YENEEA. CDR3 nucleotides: TGTGCCAGCAGCTTCCCCGCGGGAGTCACCGGGGAGCTGTTTTTT. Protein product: CASSFPAGVTGELFF.

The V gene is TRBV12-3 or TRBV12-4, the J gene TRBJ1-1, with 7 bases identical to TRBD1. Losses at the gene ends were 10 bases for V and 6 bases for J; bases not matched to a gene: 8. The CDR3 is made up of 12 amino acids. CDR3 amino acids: CATTGEEPEAFF. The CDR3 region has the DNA TGTGCCACCACAGGGGAAGAGCCTGAAGCTTTCTTT.

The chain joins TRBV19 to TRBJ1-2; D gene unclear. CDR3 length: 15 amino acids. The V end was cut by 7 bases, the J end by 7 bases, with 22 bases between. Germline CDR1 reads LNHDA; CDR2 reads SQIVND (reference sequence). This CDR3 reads CASNTPPETIAGYTF. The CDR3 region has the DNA TGTGCCAGTAATACTCCTCCCGAGACGATAGCTGGCTACACCTTC. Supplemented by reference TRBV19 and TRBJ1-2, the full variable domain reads DGGITQSPKYLFRKEGQNVTLSCEQNLNHDAMYWYRQDPGQGLRLIYYSQIVNDFQKGDIAEGYSVSREKKESFPLTVTSAQKNPTAFYLCASNTPPETIAGYTFGSGTRLTVV.

The CDR3 reads CAAHGRQGGFGTNEKLFF. The CDR3 nucleotides are TGTGCCGCCCATGGGCGGCAGGGAGGGTTCGGAACTAATGAAAAACTGTTTTTT. The J gene is TRBJ1-4, the V gene TRBV10-3; the D gene is possibly TRBD1 (5 bases). This CDR3 region has 18 residues. Between the trimmed V and J ends, which lost 11 bases and 1 base, there was a span of 26 bases. Looked up from germline, CDR1 is ENHRY and CDR2 is SYGVKD.

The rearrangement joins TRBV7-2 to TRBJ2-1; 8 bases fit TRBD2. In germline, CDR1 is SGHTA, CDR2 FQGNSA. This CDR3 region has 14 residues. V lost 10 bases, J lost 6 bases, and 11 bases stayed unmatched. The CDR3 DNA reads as TGTGCCACCATCAACCCCCGGGGGGGCAATGAGCAGTTCTTC. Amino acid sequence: CATINPRGGNEQFF.

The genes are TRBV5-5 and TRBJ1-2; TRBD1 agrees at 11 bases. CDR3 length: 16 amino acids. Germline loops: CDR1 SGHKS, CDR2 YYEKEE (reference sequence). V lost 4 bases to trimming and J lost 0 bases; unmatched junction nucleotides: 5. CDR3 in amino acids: CASSPGTGGSNYGYTF. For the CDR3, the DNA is TGTGCCAGCAGCCCGGGGACAGGGGGTTCTAACTATGGCTACACCTTC.

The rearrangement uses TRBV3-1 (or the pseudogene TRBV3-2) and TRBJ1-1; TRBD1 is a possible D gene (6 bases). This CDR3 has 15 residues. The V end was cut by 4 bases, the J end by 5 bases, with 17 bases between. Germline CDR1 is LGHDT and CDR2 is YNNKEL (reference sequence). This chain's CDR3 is CASSRGEGENTEAFF. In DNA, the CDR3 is TGTGCCAGCAGCCGAGGAGAGGGGGAGAATACTGAAGCTTTCTTT.

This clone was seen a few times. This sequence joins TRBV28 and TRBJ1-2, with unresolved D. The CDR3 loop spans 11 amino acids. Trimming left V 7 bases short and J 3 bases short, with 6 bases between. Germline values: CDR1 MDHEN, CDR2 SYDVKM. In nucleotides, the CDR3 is TGTGCCAGCACGGCGGACTATGGCTACACCTTC. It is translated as CASTADYGYTF.

In DNA form, the CDR3 reads TGTGCCAGCAGCGCTCCGGGCACAGATACGCAGTATTTT. Translation: CASSAPGTDTQYF. This chain joins TRBV11-3 and TRBJ2-3; D remains ambiguous. CDR1 SGHNT and CDR2 YENEEA come from the germline V gene. The CDR3 is made up of 13 amino acids. V was pared by 5 bases and J by 1 base, with 7 bases between.

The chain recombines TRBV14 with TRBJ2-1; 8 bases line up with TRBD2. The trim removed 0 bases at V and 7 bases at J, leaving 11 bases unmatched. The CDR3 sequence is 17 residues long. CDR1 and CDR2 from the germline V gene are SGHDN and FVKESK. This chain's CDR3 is CASSQDLQAGVGNEQFF. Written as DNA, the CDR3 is TGTGCCAGCAGCCAAGATCTCCAAGCGGGAGTAGGGAATGAGCAGTTCTTC.

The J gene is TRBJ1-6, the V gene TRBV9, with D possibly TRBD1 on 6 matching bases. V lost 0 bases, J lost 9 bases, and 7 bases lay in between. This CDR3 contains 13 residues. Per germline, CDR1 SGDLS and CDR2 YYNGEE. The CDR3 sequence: CASSVVGASPLHF. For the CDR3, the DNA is TGTGCCAGCAGCGTAGTGGGGGCTTCACCCCTCCACTTT. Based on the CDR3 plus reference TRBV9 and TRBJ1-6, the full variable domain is DSGVTQTPKHLITATGQRVTLRCSPRSGDLSVYWYQQSLDQGLQFLIQYYNGEERAKGNILERFSAQQFPDLHSELNLSSLELGDSALYFCASSVVGASPLHFGNGTRLTVT.

CDR3 coding DNA: TGTGCCAGCAGTTACGGGGCAGCCCCGGGCAGAGCCCAGCATTTT. Its translation is CASSYGAAPGRAQHF. The chain carries TRBV6-2 or TRBV6-3 and TRBJ1-5; maybe TRBD1 (5 bases). V was cut by 2 bases and J by 11 bases, with 19 bases left in between. This CDR3 has 15 amino acids. Germline V gene data show CDR1 as MNHEY and CDR2 as SVGEGT.